Listed here are 14 T cell receptor beta chains from one sample, sequenced in a study of Ad26.COV2.S vaccination and SARS-CoV-2 variants. Sequencing was performed with immunoSEQ multiplex PCR; in TCRdb, only in-frame clones are kept and a portion is missing. The sample includes under 550,000 clones, 90% of them seen just once. Treatment of the sample: approximately 18 received Ad26.COV2.S at low or high dose, single or two shots; about 5 received placebo; per-sample allocation not given. Sampling happened 63 days after the first vaccine or placebo injection. The sequences come from peripheral blood, collected in a trial of Ad26.COV2.S vaccine versus placebo. These receptors all stem from a person between 18 and 60 years old who received the Ad26.COV2.S COVID-19 vaccine or a placebo.

The CDR3 sequence is CASSPATGTDTQYF. The CDR3 nucleotides are TGTGCCAGCAGCCCCGCCACGGGCACAGATACGCAGTATTTT. The chain has TRBV7-9 and TRBJ2-3; D remains ambiguous. The V gene's germline CDR1 is SEHNR and CDR2 FQNEAQ (reference sequence). V lost 5 bases to trimming and J lost 1 base, with 10 bases between them. There are 14 residues in the CDR3.

The chain links TRBV9 to TRBJ2-7; D could derive from TRBD1 or TRBD2 (5 bases each). V was shortened by 1 base and J by 2 bases, with 13 bases between the two germline ends. The CDR3 is 15 residues long. Germline V gene lookup returns CDR1 SGDLS and CDR2 YYNGEE. The CDR3 region has the DNA TGTGCCAGCAGCGTATCTTACGGGGCGACCTACGAGCAGTACTTC. This encodes CASSVSYGATYEQYF. The entire variable domain, with the rest obtained from reference TRBV9 and TRBJ2-7, is as follows: DSGVTQTPKHLITATGQRVTLRCSPRSGDLSVYWYQQSLDQGLQFLIQYYNGEERAKGNILERFSAQQFPDLHSELNLSSLELGDSALYFCASSVSYGATYEQYFGPGTRLTVT.

The rearrangement links TRBV19 to TRBJ2-5; 10 positions match TRBD1. After removal of 4 bases from V and 5 bases from J, the junction contained 7 bases not matched to a gene. CDR1 and CDR2 from the germline V gene are LNHDA and SQIVND (reference sequence). This CDR3 spans 15 amino acids. The CDR3: CASSTQTGGEETQYF. The CDR3 DNA sequence: TGTGCCAGTAGTACTCAGACAGGGGGCGAGGAGACCCAGTACTTC.

V and J are TRBV7-3 and TRBJ2-1; 7 bases match TRBD2. The CDR3 totals 15 residues. V dropped 4 bases and J dropped 2; count of bases not matched to a gene: 5. Per germline, CDR1 SGHTA and CDR2 FQGTGA. DNA for the CDR3: TGTGCCAGCAGCTCCAGACTAGCCACCTACAATGAGCAGTTCTTC. Protein: CASSSRLATYNEQFF.

The chain links TRBV7-6 to TRBJ2-7, with D unresolved. Per the germline V gene, CDR1 is SGHVS and CDR2 is FNYEAQ. CDR3 length equals 12 residues. V was trimmed by 1 base and J by 7 bases, leaving 8 bases between them. The CDR3 DNA reads as TGTGCCAGCAGCTTAGTCCCTGGGGAGCAGTACTTC. Its protein is CASSLVPGEQYF.

This rearrangement joins TRBV5-1 to TRBJ2-1; D might be TRBD2 (5 bases). V lost 2 bases and J lost 0, with 9 bases in between. The CDR3 consists of 15 residues. Germline V gives CDR1 SGHRS, CDR2 YFSETQ. The CDR3 DNA reads as TGCGCCAGCAGCTTCAGCCGGGGCTCCTACAATGAGCAGTTCTTC. This gives the protein CASSFSRGSYNEQFF.

This chain links TRBV3-1 (or the pseudogene TRBV3-2) with TRBJ2-3; D may be TRBD2 (6 bases). From germline, CDR1 is LGHDT and CDR2 YNNKEL (reference sequence). The CDR3 covers 17 residues. Trimming shortened V by 4 bases and J by 6 bases, and 23 bases separated the two germline ends. The CDR3 reads CASSLRDSKPAWDTQYF. Here the CDR3 DNA reads TGTGCCAGCAGCCTCCGGGACTCCAAACCGGCATGGGATACGCAGTATTTT.

The CDR3 reads CASSPLAGSYNEQFF. The CDR3 coding sequence is TGTGCCAGCAGCCCCCTAGCGGGCTCCTACAATGAGCAGTTCTTC. The rearrangement joins TRBV7-9 to TRBJ2-1; 8 nucleotides align to TRBD2. Per the germline V gene, CDR1 is SEHNR and CDR2 is FQNEAQ (reference sequence). The J segment lost 0 bases and the V segment lost 5 bases, leaving 3 bases of the junction unmatched. This CDR3 comprises 15 residues.

The rearrangement links TRBV5-1 to TRBJ1-3; D gene ambiguous. Trimming left V 0 bases short and J 2 bases short, with 9 bases between. From germline, CDR1 is SGHRS and CDR2 YFSETQ. This CDR3 region has 15 residues. Here the CDR3 reads CASSLEGRAGNTIYF. The CDR3 DNA reads TGCGCCAGCAGCTTGGAAGGACGGGCTGGAAACACCATATATTTT.

The chain links TRBV19 to TRBJ1-5; the match to TRBD1 covers 7 bases. The CDR3 covers 16 residues. V lost 5 bases, J lost 6 bases, and 13 bases stayed unmatched. The germline CDR1 and CDR2 sequences are LNHDA and SQIVND (reference sequence). CDR3 residues: CASSLGPQGLGQPQHF. The CDR3 region has the DNA TGTGCCAGTAGTCTTGGCCCACAGGGGTTGGGTCAGCCCCAGCATTTT. Full variable domain (rest looked up from reference TRBV19 and TRBJ1-5): DGGITQSPKYLFRKEGQNVTLSCEQNLNHDAMYWYRQDPGQGLRLIYYSQIVNDFQKGDIAEGYSVSREKKESFPLTVTSAQKNPTAFYLCASSLGPQGLGQPQHFGDGTRLSIL.

The chain links TRBV30 to TRBJ2-5; D is uncertain. Trimming pared 5 bases from V and 5 bases from J, leaving 6 bases between. Germline V CDR1 and CDR2: GTSNPN, SVGIG (reference sequence). The CDR3 is 10 amino acids. In nucleotides, the CDR3 is TGTGCCTGGGGCCGGGAGACCCAGTACTTC. The encoded protein is CAWGRETQYF.

The V call is TRBV7-9, the J call TRBJ2-1; D gene ambiguous. V was pared by 4 bases and J by 9 bases, with 13 bases between. Germline CDR1 and CDR2: SEHNR and FQNEAQ (reference sequence). The CDR3 runs to 13 residues. CDR3 amino acids: CASSSVVRAEQFF. The CDR3 DNA reads TGTGCCAGCAGCTCAGTAGTTAGAGCTGAGCAGTTCTTC. Using reference TRBV7-9 and TRBJ2-1 for the parts outside the CDR3, the full variable domain is DTGVSQNPRHKITKRGQNVTFRCDPISEHNRLYWYRQTLGQGPEFLTYFQNEAQLEKSRLLSDRFSAERPKGSFSTLEIQRTEQGDSAMYLCASSSVVRAEQFFGPGTRLTVL.

The V and J genes are TRBV3-1 (or the pseudogene TRBV3-2) and TRBJ2-7; TRBD1 or TRBD2 may be the D gene (7 bases each). Trimming removed 3 bases from V and 3 bases from J, with 21 bases in between. Germline V gene data show CDR1 as LGHDT and CDR2 as YNNKEL (reference sequence). The CDR3 consists of 17 residues. The CDR3 protein is CASSHPQGGTENYEQYF. The CDR3 DNA reads as TGTGCCAGCAGCCATCCCCAGGGGGGGACAGAGAACTACGAGCAGTACTTC.

The chain recombines TRBV7-9 with TRBJ2-1; TRBD2 might be the D (6 bases). This CDR3 comprises 16 residues. Germline lookup yields CDR1 SEHNR and CDR2 FQNEAQ (reference sequence). V lost 1 base and J 4 bases, leaving 14 bases between the germline ends. Here the CDR3 DNA reads TGTGCCAGCAGCTTAGTTTTAGCGGCGAGTTACAATGAGCAGTTCTTC. Its protein product is CASSLVLAASYNEQFF. Filled out from reference TRBV7-9 and TRBJ2-1, the complete variable domain reads DTGVSQNPRHKITKRGQNVTFRCDPISEHNRLYWYRQTLGQGPEFLTYFQNEAQLEKSRLLSDRFSAERPKGSFSTLEIQRTEQGDSAMYLCASSLVLAASYNEQFFGPGTRLTVL.